This TCR beta chain was sequenced in a study of blood T cell repertoires in COVID-19. In the study's own analysis: Reference gene primer amplification gave estimated nucleated cell counts. The table came from immunoSEQ multiplex PCR; TCRdb's copy has only in-frame clones and leaves some out. For V, J and clone size, that table is used; D and trimming come from the DNA. The sample shows 80,000 to 130,000 clones, approximately 91% of them seen only once. The TCR comes from a woman aged 55 to 70 with acute or convalescent COVID-19. Specimen: peripheral blood.

CDR3 in amino acids: CAWSPRETQYF. CDR3 DNA: TGTGCCTGGAGTCCCCGGGAGACCCAGTACTTC. The V gene is TRBV30, the J gene TRBJ2-5; no clear D gene. This CDR3 is 11 amino acids long. In germline, CDR1 is GTSNPN, CDR2 SVGIG (reference sequence). V gave up 2 bases and J gave up 5 bases, with 6 bases separating them.